This T cell receptor (beta chain) was found in a study of early T cells in non-severe SARS-CoV-2 infection. CDR3 length equals 15 residues. V lost 1 base to trimming and J lost 5 bases, with 12 bases between them. Germline V CDR1 and CDR2: SGHRS, YFSETQ. This clonotype was detected ten times or more. cDNA molecules, individually, were tagged with unique molecular identifiers. TCRdb re-called the 5' RACE reads through MiXCR, storing one row per CDR3 protein. The sample contains tens of thousands of distinct CDR3 sequences, just under 9% of which appear only once. This clonotype originated in an adult who was a healthcare worker with PCR-confirmed SARS-CoV-2 infection or an uninfected control (not recorded which). The chain couples TRBV5-1 to TRBJ2-2; tentatively, D is TRBD2 (6 bases). Source material: whole blood. The CDR3 DNA is TGCGCCAGCAGCTTGTGGCTAGCGAGTACCGGGGAGCTGTTTTTT. This encodes CASSLWLASTGELFF.